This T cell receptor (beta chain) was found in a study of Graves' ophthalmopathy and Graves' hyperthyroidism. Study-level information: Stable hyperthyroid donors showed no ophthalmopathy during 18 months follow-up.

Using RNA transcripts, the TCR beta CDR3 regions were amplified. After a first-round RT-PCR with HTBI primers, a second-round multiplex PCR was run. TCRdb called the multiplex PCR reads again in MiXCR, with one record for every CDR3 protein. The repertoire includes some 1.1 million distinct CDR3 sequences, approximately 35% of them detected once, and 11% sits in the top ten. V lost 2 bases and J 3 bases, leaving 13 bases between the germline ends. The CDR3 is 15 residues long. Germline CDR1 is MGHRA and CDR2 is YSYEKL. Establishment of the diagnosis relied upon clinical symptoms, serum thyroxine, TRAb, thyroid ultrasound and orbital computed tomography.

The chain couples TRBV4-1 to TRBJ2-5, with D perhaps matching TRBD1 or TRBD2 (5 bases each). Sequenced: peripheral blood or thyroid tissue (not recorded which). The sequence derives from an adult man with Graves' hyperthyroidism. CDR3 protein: CASSQTGTVKETQYF. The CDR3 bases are TGCGCCAGCAGCCAAACCGGGACGGTAAAAGAGACCCAGTACTTC.